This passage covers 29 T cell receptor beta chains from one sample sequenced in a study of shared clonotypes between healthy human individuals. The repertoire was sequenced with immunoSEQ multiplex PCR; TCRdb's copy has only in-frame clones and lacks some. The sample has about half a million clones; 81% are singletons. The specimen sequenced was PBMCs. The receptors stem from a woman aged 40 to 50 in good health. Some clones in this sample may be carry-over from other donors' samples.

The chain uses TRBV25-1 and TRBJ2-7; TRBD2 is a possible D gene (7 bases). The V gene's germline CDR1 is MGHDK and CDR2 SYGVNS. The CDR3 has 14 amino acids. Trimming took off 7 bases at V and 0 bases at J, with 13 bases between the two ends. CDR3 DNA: TGTGCCAGCATCGAGGGGGGGAGCTCCTACGAGCAGTACTTC. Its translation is CASIEGGSSYEQYF.

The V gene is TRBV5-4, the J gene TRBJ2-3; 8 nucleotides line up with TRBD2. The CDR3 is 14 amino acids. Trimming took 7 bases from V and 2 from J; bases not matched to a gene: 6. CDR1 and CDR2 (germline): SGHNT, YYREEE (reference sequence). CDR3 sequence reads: CASGKREPTDTQYF. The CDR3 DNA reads TGTGCCAGCGGCAAGCGGGAGCCCACAGATACGCAGTATTTT.

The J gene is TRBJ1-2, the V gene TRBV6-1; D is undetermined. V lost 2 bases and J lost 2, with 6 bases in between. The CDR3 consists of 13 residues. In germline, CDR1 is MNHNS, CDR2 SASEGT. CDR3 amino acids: CASSEIENYGYTF. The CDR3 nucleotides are TGTGCCAGCAGTGAAATAGAGAACTATGGCTACACCTTC.

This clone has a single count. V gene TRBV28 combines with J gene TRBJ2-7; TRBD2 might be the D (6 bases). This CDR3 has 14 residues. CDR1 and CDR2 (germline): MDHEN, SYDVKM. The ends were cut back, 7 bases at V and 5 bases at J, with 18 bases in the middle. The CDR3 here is CASTTSQGIHEQYF. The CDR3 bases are TGTGCCAGCACTACTAGCCAGGGAATCCACGAGCAGTACTTC.

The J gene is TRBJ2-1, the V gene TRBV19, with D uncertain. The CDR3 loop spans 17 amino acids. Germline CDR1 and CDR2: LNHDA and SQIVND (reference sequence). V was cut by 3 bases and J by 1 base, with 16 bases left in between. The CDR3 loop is CASSIDMEVGSYNEQFF. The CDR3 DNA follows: TGTGCCAGTAGTATCGACATGGAAGTTGGATCCTACAATGAGCAGTTCTTC. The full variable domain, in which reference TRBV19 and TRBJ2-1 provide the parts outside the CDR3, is DGGITQSPKYLFRKEGQNVTLSCEQNLNHDAMYWYRQDPGQGLRLIYYSQIVNDFQKGDIAEGYSVSREKKESFPLTVTSAQKNPTAFYLCASSIDMEVGSYNEQFFGPGTRLTVL.

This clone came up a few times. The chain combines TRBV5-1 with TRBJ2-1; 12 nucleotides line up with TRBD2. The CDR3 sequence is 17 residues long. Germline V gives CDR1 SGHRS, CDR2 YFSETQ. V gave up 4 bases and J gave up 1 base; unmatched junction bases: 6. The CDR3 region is CASSLTSGRRSYNEQFF. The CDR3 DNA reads TGCGCCAGCAGCCTAACTAGCGGGAGGAGGTCCTACAATGAGCAGTTCTTC.

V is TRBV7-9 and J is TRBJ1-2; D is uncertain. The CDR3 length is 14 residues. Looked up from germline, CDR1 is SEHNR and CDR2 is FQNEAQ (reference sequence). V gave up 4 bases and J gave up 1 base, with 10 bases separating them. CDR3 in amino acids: CASSSAAHNYGYTF. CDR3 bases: TGTGCCAGCAGCTCTGCCGCCCATAACTATGGCTACACCTTC.

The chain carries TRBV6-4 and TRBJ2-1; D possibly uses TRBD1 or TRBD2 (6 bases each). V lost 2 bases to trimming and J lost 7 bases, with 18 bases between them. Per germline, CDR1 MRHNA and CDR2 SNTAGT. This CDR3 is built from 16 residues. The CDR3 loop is CASSDDGGGTVNEQFF. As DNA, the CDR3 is TGTGCCAGCAGTGACGATGGAGGGGGGACTGTGAATGAGCAGTTCTTC.

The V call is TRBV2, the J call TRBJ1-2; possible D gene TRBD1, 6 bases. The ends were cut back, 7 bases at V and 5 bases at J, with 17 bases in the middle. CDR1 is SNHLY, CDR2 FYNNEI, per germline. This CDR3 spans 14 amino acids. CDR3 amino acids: CASKPGHGDYGYTF. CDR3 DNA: TGTGCCAGCAAACCGGGACATGGGGATTATGGCTACACCTTC.

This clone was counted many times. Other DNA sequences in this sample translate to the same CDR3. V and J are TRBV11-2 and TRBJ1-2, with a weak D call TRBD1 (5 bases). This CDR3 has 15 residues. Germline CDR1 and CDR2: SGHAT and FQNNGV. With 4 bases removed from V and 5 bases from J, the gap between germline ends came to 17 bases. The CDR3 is CASSWGFDSLYGYTF. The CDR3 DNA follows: TGTGCCAGCAGCTGGGGGTTCGACAGCCTATATGGCTACACCTTC.

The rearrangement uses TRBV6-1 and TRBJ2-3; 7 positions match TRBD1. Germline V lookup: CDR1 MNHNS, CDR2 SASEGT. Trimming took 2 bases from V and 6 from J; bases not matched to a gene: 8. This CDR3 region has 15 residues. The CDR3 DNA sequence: TGTGCCAGCAGTGAACAGAACAGGGGTGGCGATACGCAGTATTTT. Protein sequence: CASSEQNRGGDTQYF.

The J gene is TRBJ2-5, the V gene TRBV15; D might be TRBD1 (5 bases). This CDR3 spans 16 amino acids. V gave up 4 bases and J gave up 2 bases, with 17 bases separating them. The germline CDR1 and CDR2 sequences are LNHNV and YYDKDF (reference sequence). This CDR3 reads CATSTPGSQGQETQYF. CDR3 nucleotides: TGTGCCACCAGCACCCCCGGCTCCCAGGGACAAGAGACCCAGTACTTC.

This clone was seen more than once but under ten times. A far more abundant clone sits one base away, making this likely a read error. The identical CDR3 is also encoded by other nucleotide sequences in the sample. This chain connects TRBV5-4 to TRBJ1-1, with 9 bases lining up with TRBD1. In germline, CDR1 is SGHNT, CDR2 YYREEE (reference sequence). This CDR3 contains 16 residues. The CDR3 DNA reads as TGCGCCAGCAGCTCGGGGACAGGGCTTTCTAACACTGAAGCTTTCTTT. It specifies CASSSGTGLSNTEAFF.

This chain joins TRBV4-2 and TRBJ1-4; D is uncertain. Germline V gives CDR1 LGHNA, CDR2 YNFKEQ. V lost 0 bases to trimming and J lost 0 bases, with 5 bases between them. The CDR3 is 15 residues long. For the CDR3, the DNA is TGTGCCAGCAGCCAAGAATTCACAACTAATGAAAAACTGTTTTTT. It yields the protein CASSQEFTTNEKLFF.

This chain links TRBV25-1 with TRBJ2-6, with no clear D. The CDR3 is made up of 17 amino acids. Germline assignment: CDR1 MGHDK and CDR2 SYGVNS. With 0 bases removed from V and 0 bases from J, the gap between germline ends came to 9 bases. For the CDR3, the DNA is TGTGCCAGCAGTGAATATGGTAGCAACTCTGGGGCCAACGTCCTGACTTTC. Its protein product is CASSEYGSNSGANVLTF.

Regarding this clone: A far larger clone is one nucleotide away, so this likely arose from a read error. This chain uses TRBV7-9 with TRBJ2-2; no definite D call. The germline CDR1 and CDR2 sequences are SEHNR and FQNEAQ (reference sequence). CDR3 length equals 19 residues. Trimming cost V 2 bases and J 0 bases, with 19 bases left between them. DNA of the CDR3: TGTGCCAGCAGCTTACTTGGGCTTCACATAACCGCGAACACCGGGGAGCTGTTTTTT. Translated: CASSLLGLHITANTGELFF.

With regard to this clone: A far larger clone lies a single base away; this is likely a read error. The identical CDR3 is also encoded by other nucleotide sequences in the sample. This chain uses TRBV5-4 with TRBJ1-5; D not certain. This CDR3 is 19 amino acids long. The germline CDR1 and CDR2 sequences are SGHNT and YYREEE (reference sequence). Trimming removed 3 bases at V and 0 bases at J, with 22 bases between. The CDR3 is CASSCGRIGPLYSNQPQHF. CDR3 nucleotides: TGTGCCAGCAGCTGCGGGCGGATCGGGCCCCTCTATAGCAATCAGCCCCAGCATTTT.

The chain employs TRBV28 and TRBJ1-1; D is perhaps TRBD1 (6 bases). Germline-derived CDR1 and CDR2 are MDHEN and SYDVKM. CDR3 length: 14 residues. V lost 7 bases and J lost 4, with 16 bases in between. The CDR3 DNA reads TGTGCCAGCACCCAAACGGGGGGCTTCACTGAAGCTTTCTTT. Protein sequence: CASTQTGGFTEAFF.

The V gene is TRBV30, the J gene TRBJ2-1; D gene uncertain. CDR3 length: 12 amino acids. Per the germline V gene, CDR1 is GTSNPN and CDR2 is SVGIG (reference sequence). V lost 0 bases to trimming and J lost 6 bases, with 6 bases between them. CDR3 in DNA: TGTGCCTGGAGTGTAACTATCAATGAGCAGTTCTTC. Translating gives CAWSVTINEQFF.

The CDR3, as DNA: TGTGCCAGCAGTTTGGGCTCCGGGACAGGGGGCTGGGAGCAGTACTTC. It translates to CASSLGSGTGGWEQYF. The chain uses TRBV28 and TRBJ2-7; 12 nucleotides agree with TRBD1. The junction had 10 bases not matched to a gene; V was cut back by 3 bases and J by 7 bases. This CDR3 has 16 residues. Germline V gene lookup returns CDR1 MDHEN and CDR2 SYDVKM.

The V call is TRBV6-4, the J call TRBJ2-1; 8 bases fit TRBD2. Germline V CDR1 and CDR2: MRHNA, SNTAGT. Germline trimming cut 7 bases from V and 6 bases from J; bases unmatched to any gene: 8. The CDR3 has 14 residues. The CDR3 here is CASKREGLSNEQFF. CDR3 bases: TGTGCCAGCAAACGGGAGGGCCTTTCCAATGAGCAGTTCTTC.

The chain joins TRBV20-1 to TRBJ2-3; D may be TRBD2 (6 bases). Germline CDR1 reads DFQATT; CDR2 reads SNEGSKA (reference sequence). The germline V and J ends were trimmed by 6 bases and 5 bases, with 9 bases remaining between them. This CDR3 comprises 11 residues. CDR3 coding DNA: TGCAGTGCCCTGGGACTAGATACGCAGTATTTT. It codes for CSALGLDTQYF.

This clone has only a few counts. The CDR3 bases are TGTGCCAGCAGCTCCAAAGGCACTGAAGCTTTCTTT. It encodes CASSSKGTEAFF. The V gene is TRBV11-3, the J gene TRBJ1-1, with D unresolved. Germline CDR1 and CDR2: SGHNT and YENEEA. Trimming took off 4 bases at V and 4 bases at J, with 7 bases between the two ends. The CDR3 extends over 12 amino acids.

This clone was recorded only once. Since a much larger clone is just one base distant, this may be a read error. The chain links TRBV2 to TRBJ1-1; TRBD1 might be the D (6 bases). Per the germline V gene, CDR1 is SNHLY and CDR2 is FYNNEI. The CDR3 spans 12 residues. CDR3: CVSSGGGTEAFF. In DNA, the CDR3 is TGCGTCAGCAGTGGAGGGGGCACTGAAGCTTTCTTT.

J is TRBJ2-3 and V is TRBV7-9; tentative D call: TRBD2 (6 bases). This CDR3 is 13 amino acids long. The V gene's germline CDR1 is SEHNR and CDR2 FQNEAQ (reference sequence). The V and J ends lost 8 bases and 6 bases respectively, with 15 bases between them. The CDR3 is CASEVAGTDTQYF. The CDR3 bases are TGTGCCAGCGAGGTGGCGGGGACCGATACGCAGTATTTT.

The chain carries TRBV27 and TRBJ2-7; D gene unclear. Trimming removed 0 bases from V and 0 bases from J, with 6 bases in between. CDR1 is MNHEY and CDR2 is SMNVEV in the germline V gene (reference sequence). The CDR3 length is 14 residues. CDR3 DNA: TGTGCCAGCAGTTTATCACAGAGCTCCTACGAGCAGTACTTC. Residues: CASSLSQSSYEQYF.

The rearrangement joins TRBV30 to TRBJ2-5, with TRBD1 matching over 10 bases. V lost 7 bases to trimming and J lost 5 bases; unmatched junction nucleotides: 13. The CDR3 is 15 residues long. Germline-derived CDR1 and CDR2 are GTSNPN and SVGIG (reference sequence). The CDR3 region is CALKSGTGVAETQYF. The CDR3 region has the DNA TGTGCCTTAAAGTCCGGGACAGGGGTTGCGGAGACCCAGTACTTC.

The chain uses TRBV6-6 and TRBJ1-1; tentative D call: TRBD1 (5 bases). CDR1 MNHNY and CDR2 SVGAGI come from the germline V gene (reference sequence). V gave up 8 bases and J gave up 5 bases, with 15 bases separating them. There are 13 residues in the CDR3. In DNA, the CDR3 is TGTGCCAGCGCCTCGGGGGAGGGGACTGAAGCTTTCTTT. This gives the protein CASASGEGTEAFF.

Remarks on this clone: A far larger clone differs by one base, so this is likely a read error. The chain's CDR3 is CASTQEVVTFF. The CDR3 nucleotides read TGTGCCAGCACCCAGGAGGTGGTGACTTTCTTT. The chain has TRBV6-5 and TRBJ1-1, with D hard to call. The CDR3 consists of 11 residues. V lost 7 bases and J 12 bases, leaving 15 bases between the germline ends. CDR1 is MNHEY and CDR2 is SVGAGI in the germline V gene.